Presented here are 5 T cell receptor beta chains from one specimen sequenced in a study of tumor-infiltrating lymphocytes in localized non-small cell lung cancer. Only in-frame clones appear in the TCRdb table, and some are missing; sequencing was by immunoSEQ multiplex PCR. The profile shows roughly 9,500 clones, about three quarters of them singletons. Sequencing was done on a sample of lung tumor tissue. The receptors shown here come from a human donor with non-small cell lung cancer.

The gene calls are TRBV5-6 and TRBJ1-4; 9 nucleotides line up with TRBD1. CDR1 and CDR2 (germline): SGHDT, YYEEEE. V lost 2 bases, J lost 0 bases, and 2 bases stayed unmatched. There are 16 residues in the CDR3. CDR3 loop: CASSFRQGATNEKLFF. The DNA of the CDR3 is TGTGCCAGCAGCTTCCGACAGGGGGCAACTAATGAAAAACTGTTTTTT.

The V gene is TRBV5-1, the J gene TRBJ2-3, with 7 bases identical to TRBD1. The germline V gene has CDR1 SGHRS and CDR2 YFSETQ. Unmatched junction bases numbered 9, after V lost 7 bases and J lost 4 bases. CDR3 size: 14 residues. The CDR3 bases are TGCGCCAGCGGAACGGTCCAGGGGGCAGATACGCAGTATTTT. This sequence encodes CASGTVQGADTQYF.

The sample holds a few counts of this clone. CDR3 loop: CASTQSGGRENNEQFF. CDR3 nucleotide sequence: TGTGCCAGCACCCAATCGGGGGGCCGAGAAAACAATGAGCAGTTCTTC. The V call is TRBV7-3, the J call TRBJ2-1, with a possible D match to TRBD2 (7 bases). The CDR3 covers 16 residues. Trimming took off 7 bases at V and 5 bases at J, with 21 bases between the two ends. The germline gives CDR1 SGHTA, CDR2 FQGTGA. Based on the CDR3 plus reference TRBV7-3 and TRBJ2-1, the full variable domain is GAGVSQTPSNKVTEKGKYVELRCDPISGHTALYWYRQSLGQGPEFLIYFQGTGAADDSGLPNDRFFAVRPEGSVSTLKIQRTERGDSAVYLCASTQSGGRENNEQFFGPGTRLTVL.

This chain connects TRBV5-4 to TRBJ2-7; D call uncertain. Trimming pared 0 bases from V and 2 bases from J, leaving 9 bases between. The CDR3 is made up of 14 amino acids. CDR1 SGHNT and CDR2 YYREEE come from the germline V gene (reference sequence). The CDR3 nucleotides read TGTGCCAGCAGCTTGGGTACGGGCCCCTACGAGCAGTACTTC. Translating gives CASSLGTGPYEQYF.

The CDR3 here is CASSRQGASNTIYF. Written as DNA, the CDR3 is TGTGCCAGCAGCCGACAGGGGGCATCGAACACCATATATTTT. This rearrangement joins TRBV6-5 to TRBJ1-3; 10 bases match TRBD1. J gave up 7 bases and V 6 bases, and 6 bases lay outside the gene matches. Germline V gene lookup returns CDR1 MNHEY and CDR2 SVGAGI. There are 14 residues in the CDR3.